This T cell receptor (beta chain) stems from a study of OX40 agonist ivuxolimab in advanced cancers. On the study more broadly: Partial responses were recorded for three patients, including one with hepatocellular carcinoma and two with cutaneous melanoma.

Only in-frame clones appear in the TCRdb table, and some are missing; sequencing was by immunoSEQ multiplex PCR. In the table there are some 130,000 clones, 90% to 95% of which are singletons. About this clone itself: The antigen is unknown.

Study observations and caveats: The study observed clonal expansion of CD4+ and CD8+ blood T cells by week 6 at 0.1 to 3.0 mg/kg. Part of the nonresponder group also had normalized T-cell clonal expansion that was low. The investigators did not determine what antigen specificity the expanded peripheral T cells had.

The sequencing here drew on CD4+ or CD8+ T cells sorted from blood, taken in a trial of the OX40 agonist ivuxolimab. This TCR was sampled from an adult with an advanced solid tumor such as melanoma, head and neck, liver or kidney cancer.

The CDR3: CASSQWGGETQYF. The CDR3 DNA reads as TGCGCCAGCAGCCAATGGGGGGGGGAGACCCAGTACTTC. The V gene is TRBV4-1, the J gene TRBJ2-5, with 7 positions matching TRBD2. This CDR3 has 13 amino acids. The ends lost 2 bases at V and 5 bases at J; junction bases unmatched: 2. Per germline, CDR1 MGHRA and CDR2 YSYEKL.